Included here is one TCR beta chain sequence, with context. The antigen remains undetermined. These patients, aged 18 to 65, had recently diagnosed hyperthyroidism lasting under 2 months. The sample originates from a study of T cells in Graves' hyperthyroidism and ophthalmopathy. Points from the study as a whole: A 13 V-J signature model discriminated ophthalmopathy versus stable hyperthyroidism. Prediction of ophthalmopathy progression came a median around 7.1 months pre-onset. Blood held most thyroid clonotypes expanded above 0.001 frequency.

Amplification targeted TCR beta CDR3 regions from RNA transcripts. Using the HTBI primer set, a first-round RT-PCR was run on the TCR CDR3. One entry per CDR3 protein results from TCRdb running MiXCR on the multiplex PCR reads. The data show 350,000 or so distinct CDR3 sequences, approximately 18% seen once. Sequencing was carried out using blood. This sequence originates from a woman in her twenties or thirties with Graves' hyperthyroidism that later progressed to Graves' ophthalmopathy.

The CDR3 protein is CASSRYREDEKLFF. CDR3 nucleotides: TGTGCCAGTAGTAGGTACAGGGAGGATGAAAAACTGTTTTTT. The V gene is TRBV19, the J gene TRBJ1-4, with TRBD1 as a possible D gene (6 bases). Trimming pared 4 bases from V and 6 bases from J, leaving 12 bases between. CDR3 length equals 14 residues. Germline CDR1 LNHDA, CDR2 SQIVND (reference sequence).